This paragraph reports one T cell receptor (beta chain). The entry originates in a study of blood T cell repertoires in COVID-19. Study-level information: Either two negative PCRs, clearance, or symptom resolution qualified Cohort 3 donors as recovered.

Authors' methods: Using reference gene primer amplification, nucleated cell counts were estimated. TCRdb's copy holds only in-frame clones and misses some; the assay was immunoSEQ multiplex PCR. V and J calls and clone size come straight from that table; D and trimming were deduced from the DNA. The table includes fewer than 150,000 clones, 84% detected once. Germline values: CDR1 SEHNR, CDR2 FQNEAQ (reference sequence). With V trimmed by 6 bases and J by 3 bases, 2 bases remained unmatched. CDR3 size: 13 residues. What was sequenced was PBMCs or T cells enriched from blood (not recorded which). The origin of this receptor is a man between 50 and 59 years old in a cohort exposed to, infected with or recovered from COVID-19 (not recorded which). The J gene is TRBJ1-1, the V gene TRBV7-9, with 9 nucleotides matching TRBD1. CDR3: CASSRTGDTEAFF. CDR3 bases: TGTGCCAGCAGTCGGACAGGGGACACTGAAGCTTTCTTT.